This T cell receptor (beta chain) stems from a study of blood T cells in healthy people across ages. The study, taken as a whole, reports: Estimates of diversity drawn from one million T cells were considered underestimates.

Total RNA was isolated from each sample in quantities of at least 5 micrograms. J lost 10 bases, V lost 6 bases, and 8 bases had no gene match. Per the germline V gene, CDR1 is DFQATT and CDR2 is SNEGSKA (reference sequence). CDR3 length: 14 residues. Points on this clonotype: The antigen is not known.

Using a J-beta primer mix together with a sample-barcoded 5' primer, a second PCR was run for roughly 6 to 12 cycles. Every cDNA molecule carried a tag from a template-switch adaptor bearing 12 random nucleotides. Each CDR3 protein gets one entry after TCRdb re-called the 5' RACE reads with MiXCR. The sample shows approximately 680,000 distinct CDR3 sequences, roughly 32% of them seen only once. The sample comprised blood. The sequence derives from an elderly woman in good health. The V and J genes are TRBV20-1 and TRBJ2-1, with 14 bases matching TRBD2. CDR3 residues: CSAAGTSGRGEQFF. In DNA, the CDR3 is TGCAGTGCAGCCGGGACTAGCGGGAGAGGCGAGCAGTTCTTC.